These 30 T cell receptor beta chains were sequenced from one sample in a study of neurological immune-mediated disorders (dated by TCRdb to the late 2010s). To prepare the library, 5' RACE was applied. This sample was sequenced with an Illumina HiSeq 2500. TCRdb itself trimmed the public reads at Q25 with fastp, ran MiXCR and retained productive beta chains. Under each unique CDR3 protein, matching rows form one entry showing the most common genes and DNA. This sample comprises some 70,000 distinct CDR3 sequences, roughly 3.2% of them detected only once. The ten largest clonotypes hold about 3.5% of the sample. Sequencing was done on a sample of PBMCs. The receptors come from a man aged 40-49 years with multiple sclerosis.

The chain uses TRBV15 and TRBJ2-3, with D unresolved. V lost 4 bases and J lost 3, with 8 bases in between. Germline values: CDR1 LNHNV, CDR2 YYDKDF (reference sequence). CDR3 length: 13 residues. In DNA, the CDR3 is TGTGCCACCAGCACGGGCCAAACAGATACGCAGTATTTT. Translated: CATSTGQTDTQYF.

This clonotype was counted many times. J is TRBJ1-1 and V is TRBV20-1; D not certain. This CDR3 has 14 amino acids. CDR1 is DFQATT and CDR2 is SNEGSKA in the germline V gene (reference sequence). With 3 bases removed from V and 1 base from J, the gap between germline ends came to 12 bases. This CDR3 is CSASDAGGNTEAFF. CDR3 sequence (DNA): TGCAGTGCTAGCGACGCCGGAGGGAACACTGAAGCTTTCTTT.

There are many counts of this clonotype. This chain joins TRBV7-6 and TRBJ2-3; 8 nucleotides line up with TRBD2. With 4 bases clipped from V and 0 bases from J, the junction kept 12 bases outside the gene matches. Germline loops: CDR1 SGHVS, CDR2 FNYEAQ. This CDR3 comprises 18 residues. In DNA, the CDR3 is TGTGCCAGCAGCTCCGGCCTCGTCGCGGGGGGTAGCACAGATACGCAGTATTTT. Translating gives CASSSGLVAGGSTDTQYF. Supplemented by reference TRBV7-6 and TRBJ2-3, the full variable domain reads GAGVSQSPRYKVTKRGQDVALRCDPISGHVSLYWYRQALGQGPEFLTYFNYEAQQDKSGLPNDRFSAERPEGSISTLTIQRTEQRDSAMYRCASSSGLVAGGSTDTQYFGPGTRLTVL.

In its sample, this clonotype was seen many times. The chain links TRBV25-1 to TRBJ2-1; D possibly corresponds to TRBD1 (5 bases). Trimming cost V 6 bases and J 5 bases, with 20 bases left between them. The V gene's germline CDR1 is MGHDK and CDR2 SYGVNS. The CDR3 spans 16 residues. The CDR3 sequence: CASRASQGHGNNEQFF. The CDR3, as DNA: TGTGCCAGCAGGGCATCTCAAGGACACGGAAACAATGAGCAGTTCTTC.

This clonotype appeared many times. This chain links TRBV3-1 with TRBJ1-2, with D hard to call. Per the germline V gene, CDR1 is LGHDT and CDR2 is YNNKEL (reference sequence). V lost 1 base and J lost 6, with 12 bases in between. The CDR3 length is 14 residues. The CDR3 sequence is CASSQGSLVDGYTF. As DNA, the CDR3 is TGTGCCAGCAGCCAAGGATCCCTGGTGGATGGCTACACCTTC.

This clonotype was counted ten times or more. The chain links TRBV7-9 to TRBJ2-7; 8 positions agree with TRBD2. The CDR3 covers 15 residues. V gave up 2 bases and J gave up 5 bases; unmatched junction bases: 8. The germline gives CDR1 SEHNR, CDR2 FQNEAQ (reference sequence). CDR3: CASSLTGRALNEQYF. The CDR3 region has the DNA TGTGCCAGCAGCTTAACCGGGAGGGCCTTGAACGAGCAGTACTTC.

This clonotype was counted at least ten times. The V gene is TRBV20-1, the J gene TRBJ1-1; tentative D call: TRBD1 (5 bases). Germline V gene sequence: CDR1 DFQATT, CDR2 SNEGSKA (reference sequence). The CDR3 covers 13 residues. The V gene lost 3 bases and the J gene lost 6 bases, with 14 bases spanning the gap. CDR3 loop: CSARQGTGAEAFF. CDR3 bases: TGCAGTGCTAGGCAAGGGACCGGGGCTGAAGCTTTCTTT.

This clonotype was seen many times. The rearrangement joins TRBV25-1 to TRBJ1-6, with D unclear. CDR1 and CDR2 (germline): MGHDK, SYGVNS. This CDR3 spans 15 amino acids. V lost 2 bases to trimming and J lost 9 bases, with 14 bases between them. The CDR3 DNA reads TGTGCCAGCAGTGAAAAGGGAGGACCCGGTTCACCCCTCCACTTT. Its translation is CASSEKGGPGSPLHF.

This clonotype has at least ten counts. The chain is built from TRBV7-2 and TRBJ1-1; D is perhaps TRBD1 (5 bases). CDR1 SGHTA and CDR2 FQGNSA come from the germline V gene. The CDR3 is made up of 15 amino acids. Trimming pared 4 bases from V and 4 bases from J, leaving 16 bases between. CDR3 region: CASSSPGAPGTEAFF. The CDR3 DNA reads TGTGCCAGCAGCTCGCCCGGGGCCCCGGGCACTGAAGCTTTCTTT.

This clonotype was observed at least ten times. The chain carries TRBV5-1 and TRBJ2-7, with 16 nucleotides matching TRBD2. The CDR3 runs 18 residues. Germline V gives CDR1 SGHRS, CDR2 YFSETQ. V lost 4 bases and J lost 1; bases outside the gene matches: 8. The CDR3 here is CASSPGLAGGPKSYEQYF. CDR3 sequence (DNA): TGCGCCAGCAGCCCGGGACTAGCGGGGGGGCCGAAATCCTACGAGCAGTACTTC.

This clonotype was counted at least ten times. The CDR3 protein is CASSFRQPQETQYF. The CDR3 bases are TGCGCCAGCAGCTTCCGACAGCCCCAAGAGACCCAGTACTTC. The chain carries TRBV5-1 and TRBJ2-5, with a tentative D call TRBD1 (5 bases). Germline V gene lookup returns CDR1 SGHRS and CDR2 YFSETQ. The CDR3 totals 14 residues. V was pared by 2 bases and J by 1 base, with 9 bases between.

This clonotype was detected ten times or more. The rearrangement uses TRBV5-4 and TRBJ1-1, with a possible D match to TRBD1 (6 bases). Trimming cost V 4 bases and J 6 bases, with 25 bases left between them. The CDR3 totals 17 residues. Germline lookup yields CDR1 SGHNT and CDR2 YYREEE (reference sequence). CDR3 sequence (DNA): TGTGCCAGCAGCCCATACTTAGGGGGACGTACCGTGGCTGAAGCTTTCTTT. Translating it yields CASSPYLGGRTVAEAFF.

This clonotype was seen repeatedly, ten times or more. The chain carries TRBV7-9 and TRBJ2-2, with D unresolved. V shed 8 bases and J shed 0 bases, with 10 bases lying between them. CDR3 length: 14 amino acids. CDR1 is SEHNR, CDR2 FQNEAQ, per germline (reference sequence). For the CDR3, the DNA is TGTGCCAGCGTAGAAAGTCCGAACACCGGGGAGCTGTTTTTT. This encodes CASVESPNTGELFF.

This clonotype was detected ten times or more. CDR3 residues: CSASQTGSYNEQFF. The CDR3 DNA is TGCAGTGCTTCCCAGACAGGGAGCTACAATGAGCAGTTCTTC. The chain employs TRBV20-1 and TRBJ2-1; 7 nucleotides line up with TRBD1. CDR3 length: 14 residues. J gave up 3 bases and V 5 bases, and 7 bases lay outside the gene matches. Germline-derived CDR1 and CDR2 are DFQATT and SNEGSKA (reference sequence).

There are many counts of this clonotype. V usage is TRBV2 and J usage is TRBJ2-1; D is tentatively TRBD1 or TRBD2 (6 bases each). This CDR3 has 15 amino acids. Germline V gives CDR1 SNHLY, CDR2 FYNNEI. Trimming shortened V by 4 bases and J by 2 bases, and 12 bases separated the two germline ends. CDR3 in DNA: TGTGCCAGCAGTGGACTAGGGGGTCCCTACAATGAGCAGTTCTTC. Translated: CASSGLGGPYNEQFF. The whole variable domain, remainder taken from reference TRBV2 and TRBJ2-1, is EPEVTQTPSHQVTQMGQEVILRCVPISNHLYFYWYRQILGQKVEFLVSFYNNEISEKSEIFDDQFSVERPDGSNFTLKIRSTKLEDSAMYFCASSGLGGPYNEQFFGPGTRLTVL.

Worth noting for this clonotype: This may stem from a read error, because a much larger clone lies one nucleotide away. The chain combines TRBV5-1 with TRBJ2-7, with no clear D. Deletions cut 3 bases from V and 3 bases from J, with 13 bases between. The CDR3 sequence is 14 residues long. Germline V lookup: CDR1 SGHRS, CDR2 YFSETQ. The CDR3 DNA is TGCGCCAGCAGCTGGGGAAAGGGCAACTACGAGCAGTACTTC. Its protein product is CASSWGKGNYEQYF.

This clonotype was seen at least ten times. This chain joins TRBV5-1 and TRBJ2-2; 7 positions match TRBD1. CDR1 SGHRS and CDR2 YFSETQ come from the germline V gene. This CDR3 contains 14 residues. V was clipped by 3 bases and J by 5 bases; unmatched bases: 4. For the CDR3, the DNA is TGCGCCAGCAGCTCACAGGGGTGGACCGGGGAGCTGTTTTTT. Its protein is CASSSQGWTGELFF. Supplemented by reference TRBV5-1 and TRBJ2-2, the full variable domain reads KAGVTQTPRYLIKTRGQQVTLSCSPISGHRSVSWYQQTPGQGLQFLFEYFSETQRNKGNFPGRFSGRQFSNSRSEMNVSTLELGDSALYLCASSSQGWTGELFFGEGSRLTVL.

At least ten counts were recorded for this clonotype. The DNA for the CDR3 is TGTGCCAGCACCCCCCTGGGACAGTCAACCAACGAGCAGTACTTC. Its translation is CASTPLGQSTNEQYF. The rearrangement links TRBV27 to TRBJ2-7; 7 bases are shared with TRBD1. CDR3 length: 15 amino acids. V was pared by 7 bases and J by 5 bases, with 14 bases of the junction left unmatched. From germline, CDR1 is MNHEY and CDR2 SMNVEV (reference sequence).

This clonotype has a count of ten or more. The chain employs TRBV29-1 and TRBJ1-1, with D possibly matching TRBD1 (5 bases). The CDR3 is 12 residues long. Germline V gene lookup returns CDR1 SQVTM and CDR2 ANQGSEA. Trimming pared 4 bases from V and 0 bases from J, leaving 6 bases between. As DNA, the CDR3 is TGCAGCGTTGCAGGGCTGAACACTGAAGCTTTCTTT. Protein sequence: CSVAGLNTEAFF.

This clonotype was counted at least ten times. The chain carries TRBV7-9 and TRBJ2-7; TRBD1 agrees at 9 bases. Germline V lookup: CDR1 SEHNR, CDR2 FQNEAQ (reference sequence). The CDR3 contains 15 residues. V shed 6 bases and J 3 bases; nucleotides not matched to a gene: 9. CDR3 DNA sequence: TGTGCCAGCAGTTCCCTATCGACAGGGGGCTACGAGCAGTACTTC. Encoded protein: CASSSLSTGGYEQYF.

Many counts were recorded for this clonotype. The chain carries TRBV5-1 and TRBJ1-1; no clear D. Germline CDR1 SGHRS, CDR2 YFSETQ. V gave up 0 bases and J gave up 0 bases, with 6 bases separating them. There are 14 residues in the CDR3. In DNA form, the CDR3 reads TGCGCCAGCAGCTTGGACGGTTTGAACACTGAAGCTTTCTTT. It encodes CASSLDGLNTEAFF. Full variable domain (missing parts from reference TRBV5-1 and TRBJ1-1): KAGVTQTPRYLIKTRGQQVTLSCSPISGHRSVSWYQQTPGQGLQFLFEYFSETQRNKGNFPGRFSGRQFSNSRSEMNVSTLELGDSALYLCASSLDGLNTEAFFGQGTRLTVV.

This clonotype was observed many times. DNA of the CDR3: TGTGCCAGCACTTCCTGGGGAGAGCAGTACTTC. Translation gives CASTSWGEQYF. This chain joins TRBV6-5 and TRBJ2-7; D is undetermined. There are 11 residues in the CDR3. V was trimmed by 7 bases and J by 7 bases, leaving 11 bases between them. Germline V lookup: CDR1 MNHEY, CDR2 SVGAGI.

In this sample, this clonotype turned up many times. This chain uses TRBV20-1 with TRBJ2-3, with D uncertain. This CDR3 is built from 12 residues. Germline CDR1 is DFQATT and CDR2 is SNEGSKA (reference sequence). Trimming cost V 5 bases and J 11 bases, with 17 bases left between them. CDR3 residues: CSASLGELRQYF. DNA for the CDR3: TGCAGTGCTTCACTTGGGGAACTAAGGCAGTATTTT.

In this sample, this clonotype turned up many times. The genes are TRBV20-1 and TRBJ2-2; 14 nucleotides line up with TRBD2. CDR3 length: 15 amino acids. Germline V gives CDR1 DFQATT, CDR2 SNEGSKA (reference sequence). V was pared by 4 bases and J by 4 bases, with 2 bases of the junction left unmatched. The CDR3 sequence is CSATGLAGATGELFF. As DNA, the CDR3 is TGCAGTGCTACGGGACTAGCGGGAGCCACCGGGGAGCTGTTTTTT.

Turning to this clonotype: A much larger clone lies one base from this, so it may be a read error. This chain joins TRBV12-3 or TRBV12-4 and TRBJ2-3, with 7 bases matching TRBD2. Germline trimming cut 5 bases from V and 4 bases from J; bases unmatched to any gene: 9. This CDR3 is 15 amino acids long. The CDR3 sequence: CASSPRREGSDTQYF. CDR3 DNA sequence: TGTGCCAGCAGTCCACGGAGGGAGGGTTCAGATACGCAGTATTTT.

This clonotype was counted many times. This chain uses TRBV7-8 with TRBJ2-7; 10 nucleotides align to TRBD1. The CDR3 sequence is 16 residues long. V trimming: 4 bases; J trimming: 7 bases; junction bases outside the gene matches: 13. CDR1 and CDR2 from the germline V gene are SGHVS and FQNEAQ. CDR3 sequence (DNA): TGTGCCAGCAGCTCTTACGACAGGGGGCGTGGGTGGGAGCAGTACTTC. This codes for CASSSYDRGRGWEQYF.

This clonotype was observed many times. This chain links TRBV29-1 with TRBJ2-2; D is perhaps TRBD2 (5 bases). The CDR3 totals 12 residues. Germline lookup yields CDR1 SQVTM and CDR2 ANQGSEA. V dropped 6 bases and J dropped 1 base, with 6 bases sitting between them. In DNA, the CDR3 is TGCAGCGTAGGACTGAACACCGGGGAGCTGTTTTTT. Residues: CSVGLNTGELFF.

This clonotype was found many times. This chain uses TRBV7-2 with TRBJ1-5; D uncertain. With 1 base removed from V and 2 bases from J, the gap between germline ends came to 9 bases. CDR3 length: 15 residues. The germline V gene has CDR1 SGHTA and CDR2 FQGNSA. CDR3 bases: TGTGCCAGCAGCTTAGATGGAATCGGCAATCAGCCCCAGCATTTT. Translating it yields CASSLDGIGNQPQHF.

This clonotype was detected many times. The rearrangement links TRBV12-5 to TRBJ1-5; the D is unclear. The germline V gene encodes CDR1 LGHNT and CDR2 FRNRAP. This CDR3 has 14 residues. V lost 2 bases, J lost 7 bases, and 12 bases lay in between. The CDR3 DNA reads TGTGCTAGTGGTTTGATGGGGAGAGGACAGCCCCAGCATTTT. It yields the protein CASGLMGRGQPQHF. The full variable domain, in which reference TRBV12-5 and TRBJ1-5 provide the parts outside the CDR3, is DARVTQTPRHKVTEMGQEVTMRCQPILGHNTVFWYRQTMMQGLELLAYFRNRAPLDDSGMPKDRFSAEMPDATLATLKIQPSEPRDSAVYFCASGLMGRGQPQHFGDGTRLSIL.

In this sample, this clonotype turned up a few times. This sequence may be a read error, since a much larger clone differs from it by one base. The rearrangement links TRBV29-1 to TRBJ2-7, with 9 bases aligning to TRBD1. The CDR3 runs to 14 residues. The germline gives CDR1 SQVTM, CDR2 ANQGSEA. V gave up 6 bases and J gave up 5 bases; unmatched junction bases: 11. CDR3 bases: TGCAGCGTGTTACAGGGACAGGGTAACAACGAGCAGTACTTC. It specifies CSVLQGQGNNEQYF.